This T cell receptor beta chain appears in the sequencing data of a study of PD-L1 blockade in urothelial cancer. Background on the study: Blood samples had a median of 141,255 T cells.

Produced via immunoSEQ multiplex PCR; TCRdb's table is partial and in-frame only. Here the sample spans 60,000 or so clones, about 85% being singletons. Time point defined: pretreatment peripheral blood. Patients yielded 1 to 8 samples each, pretreatment and on-treatment. The CDR3 has 14 amino acids. Trimming cost V 5 bases and J 5 bases; bases outside gene matches: 4. Germline V CDR1 and CDR2: SGHTA, FQGTGA. The chain couples TRBV7-3 to TRBJ1-1, with TRBD1 identical over 11 bases. The sequence came from a man between 65 and 79 years old with urothelial cancer. The source was PBMCs, collected around atezolizumab (anti-PD-L1) treatment. The chain's CDR3 is CASSRGTGGTEAFF. Here the CDR3 DNA reads TGTGCCAGCAGCCGGGGGACAGGGGGGACTGAAGCTTTCTTT.